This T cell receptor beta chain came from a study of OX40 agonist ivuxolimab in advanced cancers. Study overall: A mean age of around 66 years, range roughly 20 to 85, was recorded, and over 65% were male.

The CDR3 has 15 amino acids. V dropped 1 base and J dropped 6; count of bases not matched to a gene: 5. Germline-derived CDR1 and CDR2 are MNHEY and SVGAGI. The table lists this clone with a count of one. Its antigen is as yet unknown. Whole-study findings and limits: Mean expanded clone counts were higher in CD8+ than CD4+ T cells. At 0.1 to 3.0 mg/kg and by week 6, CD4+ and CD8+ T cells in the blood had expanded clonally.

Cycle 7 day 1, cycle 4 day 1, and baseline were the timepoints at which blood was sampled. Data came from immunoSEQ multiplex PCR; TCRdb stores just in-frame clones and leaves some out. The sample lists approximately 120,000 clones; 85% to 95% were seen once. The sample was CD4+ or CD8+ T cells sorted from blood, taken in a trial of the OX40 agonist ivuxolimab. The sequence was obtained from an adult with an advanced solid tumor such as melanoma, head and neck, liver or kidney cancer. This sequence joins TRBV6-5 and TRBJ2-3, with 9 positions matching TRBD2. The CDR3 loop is CASSYFSGSPDTQYF. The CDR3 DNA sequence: TGTGCCAGCAGTTACTTTAGCGGGAGTCCCGATACGCAGTATTTT.